Following are 27 T cell receptor beta chains from one sample sequenced in a study of T cell changes during pregnancy in multiple sclerosis. TCRdb's copy holds only in-frame clones and misses some; the assay was immunoSEQ multiplex PCR. The table lists approximately 100,000 clones, more than 85% of them singletons. This material consisted of peripheral blood, taken after pregnancy. Every receptor here comes from a female donor with multiple sclerosis, enrolled in a pregnancy study.

The chain has TRBV14 and TRBJ2-7, with 9 bases lining up with TRBD1. The V gene's germline CDR1 is SGHDN and CDR2 FVKESK. The CDR3 is made up of 16 amino acids. The ends lost 1 base at V and 2 bases at J; junction bases unmatched: 6. The DNA of the CDR3 is TGTGCCAGCAGCCAAGTGTGGGACAGGGATACCTACGAGCAGTACTTC. This codes for CASSQVWDRDTYEQYF.

V gene TRBV7-9 combines with J gene TRBJ1-4; possibly TRBD1 for D (6 bases). Trimming removed 5 bases at V and 8 bases at J, with 15 bases between. The CDR3 has 14 amino acids. The germline V gene encodes CDR1 SEHNR and CDR2 FQNEAQ (reference sequence). The CDR3: CASSPDSLGEKLFF. The CDR3, as DNA: TGTGCCAGCAGCCCGGACAGCTTGGGGGAAAAACTGTTTTTT. Together with reference TRBV7-9 and TRBJ1-4, the CDR3 gives the full variable domain: DTGVSQNPRHKITKRGQNVTFRCDPISEHNRLYWYRQTLGQGPEFLTYFQNEAQLEKSRLLSDRFSAERPKGSFSTLEIQRTEQGDSAMYLCASSPDSLGEKLFFGSGTQLSVL.

This rearrangement joins TRBV15 to TRBJ2-3; 7 bases map to TRBD1. Germline CDR1 reads LNHNV; CDR2 reads YYDKDF (reference sequence). CDR3 length equals 14 residues. V lost 5 bases to trimming and J lost 4 bases; unmatched junction nucleotides: 6. The DNA for the CDR3 is TGTGCCACCAGCGGGGACAGTTTTGCAGATACGCAGTATTTT. Encoded protein: CATSGDSFADTQYF.

The chain employs TRBV11-2 and TRBJ1-1; no clear D. Trimming removed 2 bases from V and 3 bases from J, with 7 bases in between. The CDR3 spans 13 residues. Germline CDR1 is SGHAT and CDR2 is FQNNGV. In DNA form, the CDR3 reads TGTGCCAGCAGCTTATTCCGGGACACTGAAGCTTTCTTT. Translating it yields CASSLFRDTEAFF.

This rearrangement joins TRBV7-2 to TRBJ1-2, with a tentative D call TRBD1 (5 bases). Germline-derived CDR1 and CDR2 are SGHTA and FQGNSA. This CDR3 has 13 amino acids. Trimming stripped 6 bases from V and 2 bases from J, with 10 bases between. In DNA form, the CDR3 reads TGTGCCAGCAGATCAGGGTCCAACTATGGCTACACCTTC. This sequence encodes CASRSGSNYGYTF.

The chain couples TRBV21-1 to TRBJ1-6; the DNA was not compared with TRBD1, the D call given in the table. TRBV21-1 is given as a pseudogene. The CDR3 is 19 residues long. CDR3 residues: CASSKRGHLQSVNNSPLHF. The CDR3 DNA follows: TGTGCCAGCAGCAAAAGGGGCCACCTCCAAAGCGTTAATAATTCACCCCTCCACTTT.

This clone was detected only once. The gene calls are TRBV18 and TRBJ2-1; D remains unclear. Trimming cost V 1 base and J 8 bases, with 9 bases left between them. The CDR3 has 13 residues. Looked up from germline, CDR1 is KGHSH and CDR2 is LQKENI. In DNA, the CDR3 is TGTGCCAGCTCACCACTAGCAGTGGATGAGCAGTTCTTC. It yields the protein CASSPLAVDEQFF.

This clone appeared a single time. The gene calls are TRBV29-1 and TRBJ1-6, with 10 positions matching TRBD1. Germline CDR1 is SQVTM and CDR2 is ANQGSEA. The ends lost 6 bases at V and 7 bases at J; junction bases unmatched: 3. The CDR3 length is 13 residues. The CDR3 bases are TGCAGCGTAAGGGACAGGGGAAATTCACCCCTCCACTTT. Translation: CSVRDRGNSPLHF.

The chain uses TRBV19 and TRBJ2-5; perhaps TRBD1 as D (5 bases). CDR1 LNHDA and CDR2 SQIVND come from the germline V gene (reference sequence). Trimming cost V 3 bases and J 4 bases, with 15 bases left between them. The CDR3 has 15 amino acids. The DNA for the CDR3 is TGTGCCAGTAGTATTGGGCAGGGATGGGGAGAGACCCAGTACTTC. Translated: CASSIGQGWGETQYF.

This clone was recorded once. The chain joins TRBV27 to TRBJ2-7; TRBD1 aligns across 10 bases. This CDR3 region has 12 residues. CDR1 MNHEY and CDR2 SMNVEV come from the germline V gene (reference sequence). Trimming took 8 bases from V and 5 from J; bases not matched to a gene: 3. The chain's CDR3 is CASGTGEDEQYF. The CDR3 nucleotides are TGTGCCAGCGGGACAGGGGAGGACGAGCAGTACTTC.

Remarks on this clone: An end of the junction does not agree with germline; a read error may underlie this. J is TRBJ2-1 and V is TRBV7-7; 16 nucleotides match TRBD2. This CDR3 spans 17 amino acids. Germline loops: CDR1 SSHAT, CDR2 FNYEAQ (reference sequence). The DNA for the CDR3 is TGTGCTAGCAGCCCCTCGGGGACTAGCGGGGGGGCGGCTGAGCAGTTCTTC. It codes for CASSPSGTSGGAAEQFF.

The chain combines TRBV5-6 with TRBJ2-2; a weak D match, TRBD1 (7 bases). The CDR3 has 16 amino acids. Trimming pared 3 bases from V and 3 bases from J, leaving 15 bases between. The germline CDR1 and CDR2 sequences are SGHDT and YYEEEE. In DNA form, the CDR3 reads TGTGCCAGCAGCTGGGGGGAAGGGGGCGACACCGGGGAGCTGTTTTTT. This codes for CASSWGEGGDTGELFF.

J is TRBJ2-1 and V is TRBV27, with TRBD1 matching over 12 bases. Per germline, CDR1 MNHEY and CDR2 SMNVEV (reference sequence). The length of the CDR3 is 14 residues. V was pared by 7 bases and J by 9 bases, with 7 bases of the junction left unmatched. The chain's CDR3 is CASTGTGGFGEQFF. For the CDR3, the DNA is TGTGCCAGCACCGGGACAGGGGGCTTCGGTGAGCAGTTCTTC.

The V and J genes are TRBV9 and TRBJ1-5, with TRBD1 as a possible D gene (6 bases). V lost 4 bases to trimming and J lost 5 bases, with 13 bases between them. There are 14 residues in the CDR3. Germline CDR1 is SGDLS and CDR2 is YYNGEE. The CDR3: CASSPRQEDQPQHF. In DNA, the CDR3 is TGTGCCAGCAGCCCCCGACAGGAAGATCAGCCCCAGCATTTT.

This chain uses TRBV10-3 with TRBJ1-5; 7 bases line up with TRBD1. V dropped 6 bases and J dropped 6; count of bases not matched to a gene: 5. This CDR3 has 13 residues. CDR1 and CDR2 from the germline V gene are ENHRY and SYGVKD. CDR3 region: CAISGQDGQPQHF. CDR3 in DNA: TGTGCCATCAGCGGACAGGACGGTCAGCCCCAGCATTTT.

The gene calls are TRBV15 and TRBJ1-3, with D perhaps matching TRBD1 (5 bases). Trimming cost V 0 bases and J 0 bases, with 15 bases left between them. CDR1 is LNHNV and CDR2 is YYDKDF in the germline V gene (reference sequence). The CDR3 is 18 residues long. The CDR3 DNA reads as TGTGCCACCAGCAGAGACCGTGCCGGGGGAAACTCTGGAAACACCATATATTTT. Protein: CATSRDRAGGNSGNTIYF. The whole variable domain, filled in from reference TRBV15 and TRBJ1-3, reads DAMVIQNPRYQVTQFGKPVTLSCSQTLNHNVMYWYQQKSSQAPKLLFHYYDKDFNNEADTPDNFQSRRPNTSFCFLDIRSPGLGDTAMYLCATSRDRAGGNSGNTIYFGEGSWLTVV.

The genes are TRBV6-1 and TRBJ1-2; 7 nucleotides match TRBD1. Germline V CDR1 and CDR2: MNHNS, SASEGT. CDR3 length equals 14 residues. The junction had 5 bases not matched to a gene; V was cut back by 3 bases and J by 4 bases. The CDR3 protein is CASSEDRSSYGYTF. CDR3 bases: TGTGCCAGCAGTGAGGACAGGTCTTCCTATGGCTACACCTTC.

This chain uses TRBV7-3 with TRBJ1-1, with 9 bases identical to TRBD1. From germline, CDR1 is SGHTA and CDR2 FQGTGA. The CDR3 consists of 15 residues. V dropped 5 bases and J dropped 1; count of bases not matched to a gene: 5. This CDR3 is CASSQSGQGNTEAFF. The CDR3 coding sequence is TGTGCCAGCAGCCAGTCGGGACAGGGGAACACTGAAGCTTTCTTT.

This chain joins TRBV15 and TRBJ1-1; D may be TRBD1 (5 bases). The CDR3 covers 15 residues. The germline V and J ends were trimmed by 3 bases and 5 bases, with 16 bases remaining between them. Per the germline V gene, CDR1 is LNHNV and CDR2 is YYDKDF (reference sequence). This CDR3 is CATSRAGTGGTEAFF. The CDR3 DNA is TGTGCCACCAGCAGGGCAGGAACCGGGGGGACTGAAGCTTTCTTT.

This chain links TRBV5-5 with TRBJ2-7; the D gene is possibly TRBD2 (5 bases). Germline V gives CDR1 SGHKS, CDR2 YYEKEE (reference sequence). Trimming took off 1 base at V and 3 bases at J, with 11 bases between the two ends. This CDR3 comprises 14 residues. The CDR3 nucleotides are TGTGCCAGCAGCTTGCGCCGGGGTATCTACGAGCAGTACTTC. Translated: CASSLRRGIYEQYF.

This chain uses TRBV9 with TRBJ1-5; D gene uncertain. The CDR3 sequence is 14 residues long. V lost 3 bases and J 0 bases, leaving 7 bases between the germline ends. Germline CDR1 SGDLS, CDR2 YYNGEE. In DNA, the CDR3 is TGTGCCAGCAGCGGAGATTATAGCAATCAGCCCCAGCATTTT. Amino acids: CASSGDYSNQPQHF. The full variable domain, with the rest looked up from reference TRBV9 and TRBJ1-5, is DSGVTQTPKHLITATGQRVTLRCSPRSGDLSVYWYQQSLDQGLQFLIQYYNGEERAKGNILERFSAQQFPDLHSELNLSSLELGDSALYFCASSGDYSNQPQHFGDGTRLSIL.

V usage is TRBV5-1 and J usage is TRBJ1-1; D is uncertain. The CDR3 spans 13 residues. Trimming removed 2 bases at V and 3 bases at J, with 8 bases between. Germline V gene data show CDR1 as SGHRS and CDR2 as YFSETQ. The CDR3 region has the DNA TGCGCCAGCAGCTTTGAACCGGACACTGAAGCTTTCTTT. It codes for CASSFEPDTEAFF.

J is TRBJ1-4 and V is TRBV7-2; a possible D gene is TRBD1 (5 bases). The CDR3 length is 14 residues. Germline V lookup: CDR1 SGHTA, CDR2 FQGNSA. Deletions cut 1 base from V and 10 bases from J, with 13 bases between. In DNA form, the CDR3 reads TGTGCCAGCAGCTTAGGACCAATGGGGCGAAAACTGTTTTTT. Translating it yields CASSLGPMGRKLFF.

The chain uses TRBV27 and TRBJ2-1, with TRBD2 identical over 10 bases. The germline V gene has CDR1 MNHEY and CDR2 SMNVEV (reference sequence). This CDR3 has 16 amino acids. Trimming cost V 1 base and J 7 bases; bases outside gene matches: 7. The CDR3 loop is CASSLWVAGGVNEQFF. CDR3 DNA: TGTGCCAGCAGTTTATGGGTAGCGGGGGGTGTGAATGAGCAGTTCTTC.

The chain is built from TRBV10-3 and TRBJ1-1; D uncertain. Per germline, CDR1 ENHRY and CDR2 SYGVKD. The CDR3 is 15 residues long. Trimming shortened V by 4 bases and J by 1 base, and 13 bases separated the two germline ends. CDR3 sequence reads: CAISGASLANTEAFF. The DNA for the CDR3 is TGTGCCATCAGTGGGGCGAGTCTGGCGAACACTGAAGCTTTCTTT.

V and J are TRBV11-3 and TRBJ1-1, with unresolved D. Looked up from germline, CDR1 is SGHNT and CDR2 is YENEEA. Deletions cut 8 bases from V and 5 bases from J, with 15 bases between. The CDR3 has 13 residues. The CDR3 sequence is CASSFGGGTEAFF. The CDR3 DNA reads TGTGCCAGCTCCTTTGGCGGAGGGACTGAAGCTTTCTTT.

V usage is TRBV7-9 and J usage is TRBJ1-2; 11 nucleotides align to TRBD1. Trimming removed 5 bases from V and 4 bases from J; junction bases left unmatched: 6. The CDR3 totals 15 residues. Germline values: CDR1 SEHNR, CDR2 FQNEAQ (reference sequence). The CDR3 DNA sequence: TGTGCCAGCAGCGCGGACAGGGGGCGGTTCTATGGCTACACCTTC. The encoded protein is CASSADRGRFYGYTF.